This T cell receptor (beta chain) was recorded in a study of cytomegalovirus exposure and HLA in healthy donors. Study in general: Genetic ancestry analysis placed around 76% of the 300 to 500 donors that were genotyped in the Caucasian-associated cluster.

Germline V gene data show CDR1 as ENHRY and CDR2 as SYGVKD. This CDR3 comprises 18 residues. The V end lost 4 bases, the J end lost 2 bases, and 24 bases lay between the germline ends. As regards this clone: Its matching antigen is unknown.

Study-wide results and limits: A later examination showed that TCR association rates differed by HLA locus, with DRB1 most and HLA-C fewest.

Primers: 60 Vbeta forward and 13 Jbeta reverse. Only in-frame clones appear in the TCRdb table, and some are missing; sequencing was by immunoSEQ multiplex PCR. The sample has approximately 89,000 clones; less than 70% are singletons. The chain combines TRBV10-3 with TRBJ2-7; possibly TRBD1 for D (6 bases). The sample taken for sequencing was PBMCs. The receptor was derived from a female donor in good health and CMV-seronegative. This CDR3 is CAISGRAGLVRGTYEQYF. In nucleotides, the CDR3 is TGTGCCATCAGTGGTCGGGCAGGGCTTGTGAGGGGGACCTACGAGCAGTACTTC.